These 15 T cell receptor beta chains were sequenced from one sample in a study of T cell responses to AZD1222 COVID-19 vaccine (dated by TCRdb to about 2021). Receptors were amplified or captured by the immunoSEQ multiplex PCR assay. This immuneACCESS table, as held by TCRdb, lists in-frame sequences with V and J called but not all clones. Of the missing ones, under half trace to an unresolved V gene in checked studies; the others have no known cause. For this sample the table gives some 120,000 clones, of which around 92% were detected only once. The ten biggest clones cover roughly 7.9% of the sample. The label giving this sample's time point can be read as: about 28 days (+/-7) after the second vaccine dose. The source material was peripheral blood, sampled 28 days after the second AZD1222 dose. These receptors were obtained from an adult who received the AZD1222 COVID-19 vaccine.

This sequence joins TRBV5-5 and TRBJ2-2, with D perhaps TRBD2 (6 bases). This CDR3 is 16 amino acids long. V gave up 4 bases and J gave up 2 bases, with 15 bases separating them. The V gene's germline CDR1 is SGHKS and CDR2 YYEKEE (reference sequence). The CDR3 is CASSTTGTANTGELFF. In nucleotides, the CDR3 is TGTGCCAGCAGCACTACCGGGACTGCCAACACCGGGGAGCTGTTTTTT.

J is TRBJ2-3 and V is TRBV7-2; 9 bases are shared with TRBD2. Germline V gene lookup returns CDR1 SGHTA and CDR2 FQGNSA. V shed 1 base and J 2 bases; nucleotides not matched to a gene: 1. The CDR3 covers 15 residues. The CDR3 DNA is TGTGCCAGCAGCTTAGTAGCGGGAGCCACAGATACGCAGTATTTT. Protein sequence: CASSLVAGATDTQYF.

V usage is TRBV27 and J usage is TRBJ1-3; 7 bases agree with TRBD1. With 3 bases clipped from V and 6 bases from J, the junction kept 8 bases outside the gene matches. This CDR3 contains 15 residues. CDR1 is MNHEY, CDR2 SMNVEV, per germline (reference sequence). The CDR3 DNA reads as TGTGCCAGCAGTTTGGAGTCAGGGGGTGAAAACACCATATATTTT. It specifies CASSLESGGENTIYF.

The chain has TRBV6-5 and TRBJ2-7; 10 nucleotides line up with TRBD2. Losses at the gene ends were 0 bases for V and 2 bases for J; bases not matched to a gene: 4. Germline V gene lookup returns CDR1 MNHEY and CDR2 SVGAGI. The CDR3 consists of 16 residues. The CDR3 sequence is CASSYSYSGGTYEQYF. The CDR3, as DNA: TGTGCCAGCAGTTACTCCTATAGCGGGGGGACCTACGAGCAGTACTTC.

The chain combines TRBV9 with TRBJ2-5, with 12 nucleotides matching TRBD2. The CDR3 has 17 residues. The V gene end was trimmed by 1 base and the J gene end by 4 bases; junction bases not matched to a gene: 8. CDR1 SGDLS and CDR2 YYNGEE come from the germline V gene. The CDR3 nucleotides read TGTGCCAGCAGCGTACTAGCGGGGGGGCCAGGGATAGAGACCCAGTACTTC. Amino acid sequence: CASSVLAGGPGIETQYF.

This CDR3 is CASSPPSRDRETQYF. In DNA form, the CDR3 reads TGTGCCAGCAGCCCCCCTTCGAGGGATCGAGAGACCCAGTACTTC. The chain carries TRBV7-9 and TRBJ2-5; TRBD2 might be the D (5 bases). The germline V and J ends were trimmed by 5 bases and 4 bases, with 17 bases remaining between them. The CDR3 extends over 15 amino acids. Germline V gene sequence: CDR1 SEHNR, CDR2 FQNEAQ (reference sequence).

The chain has TRBV3-1 (or the pseudogene TRBV3-2) and TRBJ2-3; D not certain. V was clipped by 4 bases and J by 5 bases, with 7 bases between them. CDR1 is LGHDT, CDR2 YNNKEL, per germline (reference sequence). The CDR3 consists of 12 residues. The CDR3 coding sequence is TGTGCCAGCAGCCTCCAGCGAGATACGCAGTATTTT. Residues: CASSLQRDTQYF.

This chain joins TRBV19 and TRBJ1-4; 8 bases agree with TRBD1. V dropped 6 bases and J dropped 2; count of bases not matched to a gene: 8. The CDR3 contains 16 residues. Germline values: CDR1 LNHDA, CDR2 SQIVND (reference sequence). CDR3 in amino acids: CASRDSGGATNEKLFF. DNA for the CDR3: TGTGCCAGTAGGGACTCAGGGGGCGCGACTAATGAAAAACTGTTTTTT.

The V and J genes are TRBV7-9 and TRBJ1-2, with TRBD1 as a possible D gene (6 bases). This CDR3 is built from 15 residues. The germline V gene encodes CDR1 SEHNR and CDR2 FQNEAQ (reference sequence). With 1 base removed from V and 5 bases from J, the gap between germline ends came to 14 bases. The CDR3 DNA sequence: TGTGCCAGCAGCTTAGGTCAACAGGGAGGTTATGGCTACACCTTC. Its translation is CASSLGQQGGYGYTF. The complete variable domain, with remaining parts taken from reference TRBV7-9 and TRBJ1-2, reads DTGVSQNPRHKITKRGQNVTFRCDPISEHNRLYWYRQTLGQGPEFLTYFQNEAQLEKSRLLSDRFSAERPKGSFSTLEIQRTEQGDSAMYLCASSLGQQGGYGYTFGSGTRLTVV.

The J gene is TRBJ2-1, the V gene TRBV7-9; D gene uncertain. Trimming took off 0 bases at V and 15 bases at J, with 12 bases between the two ends. Germline V CDR1 and CDR2: SEHNR, FQNEAQ (reference sequence). The CDR3 is 12 amino acids. The CDR3 DNA sequence: TGTGCCAGCAGCTTAGCGCGCGGCGTGTGGTTCTTC. This codes for CASSLARGVWFF.

The V gene is TRBV5-1, the J gene TRBJ2-3; 9 bases map to TRBD1. The germline V gene has CDR1 SGHRS and CDR2 YFSETQ. The CDR3 is made up of 14 amino acids. The V gene end was trimmed by 2 bases and the J gene end by 6 bases; junction bases not matched to a gene: 4. The CDR3 DNA is TGCGCCAGCAGCTTACAGGGGGCAGGGGATACGCAGTATTTT. Translated: CASSLQGAGDTQYF. Full variable domain (rest looked up from reference TRBV5-1 and TRBJ2-3): KAGVTQTPRYLIKTRGQQVTLSCSPISGHRSVSWYQQTPGQGLQFLFEYFSETQRNKGNFPGRFSGRQFSNSRSEMNVSTLELGDSALYLCASSLQGAGDTQYFGPGTRLTVL.

The gene calls are TRBV7-6 and TRBJ2-1, with D possibly TRBD2 on 6 matching bases. V lost 1 base and J 2 bases, leaving 15 bases between the germline ends. The length of the CDR3 is 17 residues. Germline CDR1 is SGHVS and CDR2 is FNYEAQ. CDR3 nucleotide sequence: TGTGCCAGCAGCTTAGGCTCACTAGCAAGCACCTACAATGAGCAGTTCTTC. Protein: CASSLGSLASTYNEQFF.

The J gene is TRBJ1-3, the V gene TRBV27; the match to TRBD1 covers 9 bases. The J segment lost 2 bases and the V segment lost 5 bases, leaving 4 bases of the junction unmatched. The CDR3 covers 15 residues. The germline V gene encodes CDR1 MNHEY and CDR2 SMNVEV (reference sequence). CDR3 bases: TGTGCCAGCAGTCCAAGGACAGGGGCTGGAAACACCATATATTTT. Amino acids: CASSPRTGAGNTIYF.

This clone was recorded only once. The rearrangement joins TRBV6-5 to TRBJ2-2, with 7 bases fitting TRBD1. With V trimmed by 7 bases and J by 5 bases, 10 bases remained unmatched. The length of the CDR3 is 15 residues. CDR1 is MNHEY and CDR2 is SVGAGI in the germline V gene. The CDR3 bases are TGTGCCAGCACCACAGGACAGGAGATAACCGGGGAGCTGTTTTTT. This encodes CASTTGQEITGELFF.

The chain recombines TRBV19 with TRBJ2-7; no definite D call. Per germline, CDR1 LNHDA and CDR2 SQIVND (reference sequence). V gave up 1 base and J gave up 2 bases, with 9 bases separating them. The length of the CDR3 is 14 residues. CDR3 sequence (DNA): TGTGCCAGTAGTATAGGGCCAGGACCCTACGAGCAGTACTTC. Protein sequence: CASSIGPGPYEQYF.